Only one count was recorded for the clone carrying this T cell receptor (beta chain). Its antigen remains unknown. The Oncomine TCR Beta short-read assay generated sequence data from the DNA of cultured CD4+ T cells. TCRdb re-called the PCR reads through MiXCR, storing one row per CDR3 protein. The sample holds around 6,100 distinct CDR3 sequences; approximately 35% are singletons and the top ten take approximately 41%. As to treatment: approximately 10-day PBMC culture with coronavirus spike peptide pools or control peptides (ViraFEST assay). Those CD4+ T cells from the unexposed donor predate the COVID-19 pandemic (2011-2018). The ViraFEST method relied on peptide pools to expand antigen-specific T cells, followed by TCR sequencing. V trimming: 4 bases; J trimming: 0 bases; junction bases outside the gene matches: 2. The germline V gene encodes CDR1 MNHEY and CDR2 SVGEGT. The CDR3 sequence is 16 residues long.

The sample is drawn from a study of vaccination and CD4 T cells after COVID-19. The rearrangement links TRBV6-2 or TRBV6-3 to TRBJ2-3; 12 bases align to TRBD2. Sequences were obtained from CD4+ T cells from blood, cultured in vitro. This TCR derives from a human donor in good health. CDR3 DNA: TGTGCCAGCAGTTCTGGACTAGCGGGGAGCACAGATACGCAGTATTTT. This translates into CASSSGLAGSTDTQYF.